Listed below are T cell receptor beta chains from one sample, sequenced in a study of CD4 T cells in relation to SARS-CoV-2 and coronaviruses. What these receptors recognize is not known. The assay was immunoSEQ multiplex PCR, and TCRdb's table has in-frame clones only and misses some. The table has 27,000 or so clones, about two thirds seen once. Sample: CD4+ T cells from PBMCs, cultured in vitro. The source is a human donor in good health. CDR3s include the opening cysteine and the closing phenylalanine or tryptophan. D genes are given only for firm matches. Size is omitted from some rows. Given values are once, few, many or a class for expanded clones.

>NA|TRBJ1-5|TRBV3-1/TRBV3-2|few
TGTGCCAGCAGCCTACAGGGTTGGGGCCAGCCCCAGCATTTT
CASSLQGWGQPQHF
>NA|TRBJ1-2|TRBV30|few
TGTGCCTCGTTACTCTTGGACGGCTACACCTTC
CASLLLDGYTF
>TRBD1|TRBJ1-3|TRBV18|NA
TGTGCCAGCTCATCCCAGGGGGCTGGAAACACCATATATTTT
CASSSQGAGNTIYF
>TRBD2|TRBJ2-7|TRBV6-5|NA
TGTGCCAGCAGTCTCGGACTAGCGGGGGGTGTCGAGCAGTACTTC
CASSLGLAGGVEQYF
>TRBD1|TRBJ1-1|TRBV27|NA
TGTGCCAGCAGTACCCCATCAGGGGGCGTCACTGAAGCTTTCTTT
CASSTPSGGVTEAFF
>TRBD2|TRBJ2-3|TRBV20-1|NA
TGCAGTGCTAGTGTGGCGGGAGCTGCGGATACGCAGTATTTT
CSASVAGAADTQYF
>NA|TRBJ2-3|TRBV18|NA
TGTGCCAGCTCCCCTCTTGGGGATACGCAGTATTTT
CASSPLGDTQYF
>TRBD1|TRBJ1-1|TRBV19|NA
TGTGCCAGTAGTATAATTGGGACAGGGGGCATGTGGCGGTTT
CASSIIGTGGMWRF
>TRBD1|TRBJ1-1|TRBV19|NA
TGTGCCAGTAGTACCCCGGGACAGGGGTATGCTTTCTTT
CASSTPGQGYAFF
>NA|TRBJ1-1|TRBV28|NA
TGTGCCCATAAGAGGGGGGCCAACACTGAAGCTTTCTTT
CAHKRGANTEAFF
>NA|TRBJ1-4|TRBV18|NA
TGTGCCAGCTCACCATATGACAGTGTAATTAATGAAAAACTGTTTTTT
CASSPYDSVINEKLFF
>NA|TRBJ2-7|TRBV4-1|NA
TGCGCCAGCAGCCAAGATGACGACAGGCCATACGAGCAGTACTTC
CASSQDDDRPYEQYF
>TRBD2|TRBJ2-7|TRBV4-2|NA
TGTGCCAGCAGCATAGGGACTAGCGGGAGTTACGAGCAGTACTTC
CASSIGTSGSYEQYF
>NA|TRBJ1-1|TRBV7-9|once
TGTGCCAGCAGCTTAGTAGGGGCGGGGGCTGAAGCTTTCTTT
CASSLVGAGAEAFF
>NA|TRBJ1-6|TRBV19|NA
TGTGCCAGTAGTATTGATTGGGGGAGGAATTCACCCCTCCACTTT
CASSIDWGRNSPLHF
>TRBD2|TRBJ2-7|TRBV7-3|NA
TGTGCCAGCAGCTTACATAGCGGGAGTCAGTACGAGCAGTACTTC
CASSLHSGSQYEQYF
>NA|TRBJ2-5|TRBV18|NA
TGTGCCAGCTCACCTTTAGGCAGTAAAGAGACCCAGTACTTC
CASSPLGSKETQYF
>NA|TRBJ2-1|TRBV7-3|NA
TGTGCCAGCAGCTTGGCAGGGCAAAACTACAATGAGCAGTTCTTC
CASSLAGQNYNEQFF
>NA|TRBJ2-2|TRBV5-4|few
TGTGCCAGCAGCTTGGTCGGGGATGCCGGGGAGCTGTTTTTT
CASSLVGDAGELFF
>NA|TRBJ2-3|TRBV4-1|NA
TGCGCCAGCAGCCAAGAGGGGGCCGTTCGCACAGATACGCAGTATTTT
CASSQEGAVRTDTQYF
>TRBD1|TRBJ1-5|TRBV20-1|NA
TGCAGTGCTAGTCGTTTGGTCCAGGGGGCAGAGCCCCAGCATTTT
CSASRLVQGAEPQHF
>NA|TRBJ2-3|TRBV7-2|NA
TGTGCCAGCAGCTTTTCCCAGCCCACAGATACGCAGTATTTT
CASSFSQPTDTQYF
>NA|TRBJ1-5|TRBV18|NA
TGTGCCAGCTCACCGAACGCGGGACCCCAGCATTTT
CASSPNAGPQHF
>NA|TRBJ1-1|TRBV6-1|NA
TGTGCCAGCAGTGAAGGCTACCGGGGGAACACTGAAGCTTTCTTT
CASSEGYRGNTEAFF
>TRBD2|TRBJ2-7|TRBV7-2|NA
TGTGCCAGCAGCTTAGACACAGGAAAACTAGCGAGCCACTCCTACGAGCAGTACTTC
CASSLDTGKLASHSYEQYF
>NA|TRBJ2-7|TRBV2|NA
TGTGCCAGCAGTGAAGGGGGGGACAGCTGGGCCTACGAGCAGTACTTC
CASSEGGDSWAYEQYF
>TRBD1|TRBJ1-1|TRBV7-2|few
TGTGCCAGCAGCTTAGAAATCAGGGGGGAAGCTTTCTTT
CASSLEIRGEAFF
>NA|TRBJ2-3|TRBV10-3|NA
TGTGCCATCAGTGCTCTGACTTCTGGTCGAGGCACAGATACGCAGTATTTT
CAISALTSGRGTDTQYF
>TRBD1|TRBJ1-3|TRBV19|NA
TGTGCCAGTAGCCTTGACAGGGCTTCCTCTGGAAACACCATATATTTT
CASSLDRASSGNTIYF
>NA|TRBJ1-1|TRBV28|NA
TGTGCCAGCAGTCGGTTCACTGAAGCTTTCTTT
CASSRFTEAFF
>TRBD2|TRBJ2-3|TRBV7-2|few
TGTGCCAGCAGCTTAGGGGCTAGCGGGGGCACAGATACGCAGTATTTT
CASSLGASGGTDTQYF
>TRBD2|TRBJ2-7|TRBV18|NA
TGTGCCAGCTCACCAATGCGACTAGCGGGATTCTACGAGCAGTACTTC
CASSPMRLAGFYEQYF
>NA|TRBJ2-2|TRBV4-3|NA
TGCGCCAGCAGCCAAGATCTCCCAGGGCCGAACACCGGGGAGCTGTTTTTT
CASSQDLPGPNTGELFF
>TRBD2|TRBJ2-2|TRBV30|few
TGTGCCTGGAGACCCAGCGGGAGAATTAGCGGGGAGCTGTTTTTT
CAWRPSGRISGELFF
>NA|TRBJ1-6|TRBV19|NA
TGTGCCAGTAGTATAGGGACGACTAATTCACCCCTCCACTTT
CASSIGTTNSPLHF
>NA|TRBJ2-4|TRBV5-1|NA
TGCGCCAGCAGCGATTCTCTAGTTGACATTCAGTACTTC
CASSDSLVDIQYF
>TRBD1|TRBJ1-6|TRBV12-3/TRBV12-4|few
TGTGCCAGCACCGACAGGGTTGGTTCACCCCTCCACTTT
CASTDRVGSPLHF
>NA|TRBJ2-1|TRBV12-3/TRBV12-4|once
TGTGCCAGCAGTTTAAGATCCGCCCATGAGCAGTTCTTC
CASSLRSAHEQFF
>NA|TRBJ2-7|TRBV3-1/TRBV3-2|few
TGTGCCAGCAGCCAAGAATTGACAGAAAGGGGCGAGCAGTACTTC
CASSQELTERGEQYF
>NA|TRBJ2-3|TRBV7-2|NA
TGTGCCAGCAGCTTAGCAGGGGCCCACACAGATACGCAGTATTTT
CASSLAGAHTDTQYF